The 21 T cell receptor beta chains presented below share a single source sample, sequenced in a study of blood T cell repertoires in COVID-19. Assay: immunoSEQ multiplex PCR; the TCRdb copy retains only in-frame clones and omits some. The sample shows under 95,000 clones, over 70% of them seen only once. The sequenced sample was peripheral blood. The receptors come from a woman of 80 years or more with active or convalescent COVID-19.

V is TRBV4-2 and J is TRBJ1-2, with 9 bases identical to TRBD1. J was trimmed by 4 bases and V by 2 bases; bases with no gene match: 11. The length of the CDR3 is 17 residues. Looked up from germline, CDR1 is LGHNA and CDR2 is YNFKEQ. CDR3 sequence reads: CASSQRIDRGFAYGYTF. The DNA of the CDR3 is TGTGCCAGCAGCCAACGAATTGACAGGGGGTTCGCCTATGGCTACACCTTC.

CDR3 nucleotides: TGTGCCAGCAGCTCCAGGATAGGACAGGGGCCTACTAGGGCGCAGTTCTTC. This gives the protein CASSSRIGQGPTRAQFF. The J gene is TRBJ2-1, the V gene TRBV6-8; TRBD1 agrees at 9 bases. The CDR3 contains 17 residues. The junction had 21 bases not matched to a gene; V was cut back by 6 bases and J by 12 bases. CDR1 and CDR2 (germline): MNHGY, SAAAGT.

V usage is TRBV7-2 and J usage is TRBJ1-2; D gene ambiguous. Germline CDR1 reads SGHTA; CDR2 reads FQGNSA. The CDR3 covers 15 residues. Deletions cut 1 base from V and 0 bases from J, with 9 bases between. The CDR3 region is CASSLVYTSNYGYTF. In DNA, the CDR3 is TGTGCCAGCAGCTTAGTGTACACATCTAACTATGGCTACACCTTC.

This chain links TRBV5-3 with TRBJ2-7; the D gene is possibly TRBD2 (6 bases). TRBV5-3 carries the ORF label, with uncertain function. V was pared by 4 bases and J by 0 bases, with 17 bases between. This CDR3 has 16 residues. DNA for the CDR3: TGTGCCAGAAGCCACCGCGCGGACGGGGGCTCCTACGAGCAGTACTTC. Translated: CARSHRADGGSYEQYF.

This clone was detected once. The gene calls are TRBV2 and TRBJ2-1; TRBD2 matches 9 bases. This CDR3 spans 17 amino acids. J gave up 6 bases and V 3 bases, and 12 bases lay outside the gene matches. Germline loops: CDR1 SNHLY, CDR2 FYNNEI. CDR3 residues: CASSEGSLAGSPNEQFF. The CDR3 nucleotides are TGTGCCAGCAGTGAGGGCAGTCTAGCGGGAAGCCCCAATGAGCAGTTCTTC.

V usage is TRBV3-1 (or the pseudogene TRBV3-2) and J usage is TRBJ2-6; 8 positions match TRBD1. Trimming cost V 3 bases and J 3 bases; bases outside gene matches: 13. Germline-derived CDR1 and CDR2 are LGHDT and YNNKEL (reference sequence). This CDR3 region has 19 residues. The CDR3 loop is CASSHSRGTGLNGANVLTF. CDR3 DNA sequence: TGTGCCAGCAGCCACTCAAGGGGGACAGGTTTGAATGGGGCCAACGTCCTGACTTTC.

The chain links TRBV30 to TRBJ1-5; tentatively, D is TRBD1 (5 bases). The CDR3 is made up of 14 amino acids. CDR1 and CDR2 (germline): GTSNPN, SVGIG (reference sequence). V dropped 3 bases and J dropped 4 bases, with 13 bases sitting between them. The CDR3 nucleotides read TGTGCCTGGAGCGCGGGGCCCCTTAATCAGCCCCAGCATTTT. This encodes CAWSAGPLNQPQHF.

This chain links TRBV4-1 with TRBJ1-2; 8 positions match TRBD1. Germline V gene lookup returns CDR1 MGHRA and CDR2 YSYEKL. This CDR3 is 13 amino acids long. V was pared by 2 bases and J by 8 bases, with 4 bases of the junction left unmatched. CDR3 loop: CASSQRTGLGYTF. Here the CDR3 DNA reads TGCGCCAGCAGCCAACGGACAGGGTTGGGCTACACCTTC.

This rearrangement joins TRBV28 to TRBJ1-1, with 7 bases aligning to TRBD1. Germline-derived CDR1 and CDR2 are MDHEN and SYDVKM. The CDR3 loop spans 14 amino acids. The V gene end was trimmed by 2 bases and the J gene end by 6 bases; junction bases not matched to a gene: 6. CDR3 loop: CASSLKGAQAEAFF. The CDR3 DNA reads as TGTGCCAGCAGTTTAAAGGGGGCGCAGGCTGAAGCTTTCTTT.

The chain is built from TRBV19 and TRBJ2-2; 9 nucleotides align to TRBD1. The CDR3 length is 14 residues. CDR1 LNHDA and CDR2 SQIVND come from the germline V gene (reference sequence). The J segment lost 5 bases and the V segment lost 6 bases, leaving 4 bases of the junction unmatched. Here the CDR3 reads CASRRDRETGELFF. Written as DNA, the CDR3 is TGTGCCAGTAGGCGGGACAGGGAGACCGGGGAGCTGTTTTTT.

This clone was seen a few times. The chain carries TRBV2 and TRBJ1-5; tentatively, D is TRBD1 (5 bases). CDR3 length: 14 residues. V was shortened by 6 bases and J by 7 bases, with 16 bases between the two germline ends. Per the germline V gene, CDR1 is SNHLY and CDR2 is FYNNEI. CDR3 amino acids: CASSPGEGRQPQHF. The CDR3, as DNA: TGTGCCAGCAGCCCCGGGGAGGGGAGACAGCCCCAGCATTTT.

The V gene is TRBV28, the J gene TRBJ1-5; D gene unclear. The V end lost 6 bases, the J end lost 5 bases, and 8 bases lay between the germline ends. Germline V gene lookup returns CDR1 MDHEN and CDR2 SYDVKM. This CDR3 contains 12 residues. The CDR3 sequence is CASRGDHQPQHF. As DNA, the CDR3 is TGTGCCAGCAGGGGAGACCATCAGCCCCAGCATTTT.

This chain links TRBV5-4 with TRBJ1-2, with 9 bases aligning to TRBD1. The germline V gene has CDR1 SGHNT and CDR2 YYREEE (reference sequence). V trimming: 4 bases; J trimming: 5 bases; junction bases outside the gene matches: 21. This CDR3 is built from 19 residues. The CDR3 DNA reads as TGTGCCAGCAGCCCAGCCCCGATCCCCCACAGGGGGCAGAATTATGGCTACACCTTC. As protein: CASSPAPIPHRGQNYGYTF.

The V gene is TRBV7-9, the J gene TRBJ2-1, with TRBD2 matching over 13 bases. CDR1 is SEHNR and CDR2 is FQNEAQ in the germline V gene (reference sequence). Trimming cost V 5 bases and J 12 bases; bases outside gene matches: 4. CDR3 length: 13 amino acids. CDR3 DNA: TGTGCCAGCAGCCCGGGACTAGCGGGGACGCAGTTCTTC. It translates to CASSPGLAGTQFF. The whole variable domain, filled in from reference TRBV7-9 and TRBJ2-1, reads DTGVSQNPRHKITKRGQNVTFRCDPISEHNRLYWYRQTLGQGPEFLTYFQNEAQLEKSRLLSDRFSAERPKGSFSTLEIQRTEQGDSAMYLCASSPGLAGTQFFGPGTRLTVL.

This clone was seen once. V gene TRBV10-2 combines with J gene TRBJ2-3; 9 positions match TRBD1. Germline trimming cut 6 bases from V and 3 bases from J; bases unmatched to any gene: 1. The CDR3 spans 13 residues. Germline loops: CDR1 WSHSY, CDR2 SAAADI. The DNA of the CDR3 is TGCGCCAGCAGGACAGGGGGGACAGATACGCAGTATTTT. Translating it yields CASRTGGTDTQYF.

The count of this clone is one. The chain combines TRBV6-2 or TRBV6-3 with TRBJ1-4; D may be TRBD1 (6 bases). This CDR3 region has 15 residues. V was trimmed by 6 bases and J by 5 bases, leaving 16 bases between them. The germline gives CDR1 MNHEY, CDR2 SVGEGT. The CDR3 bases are TGTGCCAGCAGCCCACGGACAGCTCCAAATGAAAAACTGTTTTTT. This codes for CASSPRTAPNEKLFF.

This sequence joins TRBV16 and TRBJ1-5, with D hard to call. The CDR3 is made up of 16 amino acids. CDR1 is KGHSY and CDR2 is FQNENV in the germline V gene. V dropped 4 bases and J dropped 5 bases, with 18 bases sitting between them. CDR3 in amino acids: CASSPTGGGGDQPQHF. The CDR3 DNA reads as TGTGCCAGCAGCCCTACCGGAGGAGGCGGTGATCAGCCCCAGCATTTT.

For the CDR3, the DNA is TGTGCCAGCAGACCGACAGGAAGAAACTATGGCTACACCTTC. It codes for CASRPTGRNYGYTF. This chain connects TRBV6-5 to TRBJ1-2; weak D call: TRBD1 (6 bases). Looked up from germline, CDR1 is MNHEY and CDR2 is SVGAGI. V was clipped by 6 bases and J by 2 bases, with 13 bases between them. CDR3 length: 14 residues.

The CDR3 here is CASSLGFVGGYEQYF. In DNA form, the CDR3 reads TGCGCCAGCAGCTTGGGATTCGTCGGGGGATACGAGCAGTACTTC. This chain links TRBV5-1 with TRBJ2-7; weak D call: TRBD2 (6 bases). The CDR3 runs to 15 residues. Germline V gene lookup returns CDR1 SGHRS and CDR2 YFSETQ. V was pared by 0 bases and J by 4 bases, with 14 bases between.

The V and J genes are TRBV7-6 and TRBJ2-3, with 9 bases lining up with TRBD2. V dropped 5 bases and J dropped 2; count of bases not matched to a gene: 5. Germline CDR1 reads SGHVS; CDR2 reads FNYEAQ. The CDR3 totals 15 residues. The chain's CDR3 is CASSLSGGTTDTQYF. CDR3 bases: TGTGCCAGCAGCCTAAGCGGGGGGACCACAGATACGCAGTATTTT.

This CDR3 is CASRQENTGELFF. DNA of the CDR3: TGTGCCAGCAGACAAGAGAACACCGGGGAGCTGTTTTTT. The chain is built from TRBV2 and TRBJ2-2; D unresolved. V was clipped by 6 bases and J by 1 base, with 6 bases between them. Looked up from germline, CDR1 is SNHLY and CDR2 is FYNNEI. The CDR3 runs to 13 residues.